A selection of T cell receptor beta chains follows, all from one sample in a study of long-term antiretroviral therapy in people with HIV. Some clones are missing from TCRdb's copy, which holds only in-frame ones; the method was immunoSEQ multiplex PCR. The table shows thousands of clones, with 81% occurring only once. This specimen was unsorted PBMCs, taken 2.6 years before starting antiretroviral therapy. Receptors originate from a man between 40 and 49 years old with HIV. Both conserved end residues are trimmed from each CDR3. A D gene is named only where the DNA matches it firmly. Expanded clones get a size class; other rows say once, few or many, or leave the size out.

d_call | j_call | cdr3_length | clone_size | v_call | cdr3_aa
- | TRBJ2-7 | 11 | - | TRBV5-8 | ASSLEGGYEQY
TRBD2 | TRBJ2-3 | 13 | - | TRBV27 | ASGWERGFTDTQY
- | TRBJ1-4 | 13 | - | TRBV2 | ASTLGQATNEKLF
- | TRBJ2-7 | 9 | - | TRBV29-1 | SVDRGYEQY
- | TRBJ1-1 | 11 | once | TRBV28 | ASSLDGVSRTF
TRBD2 | TRBJ2-2 | 16 | - | TRBV10-3 | AISETGARRGGTGELF
TRBD1 | TRBJ2-1 | 12 | - | TRBV30 | AWSVGTANNEQF
- | TRBJ2-1 | 13 | - | TRBV11-3 | ASSSGDPAYNEQF
- | TRBJ2-1 | 11 | - | TRBV30 | AWRPLSNNEQF
- | TRBJ2-7 | 10 | - | TRBV5-6 | ASSFGSYEQY
- | TRBJ1-5 | 14 | - | TRBV11-2 | ASSLVVKNSNQPQH
- | TRBJ2-7 | 16 | - | TRBV14 | ASSQDPKQGRSSYEQY
- | TRBJ2-6 | 14 | - | TRBV18 | ASSPDQGSGANVLT
- | TRBJ1-4 | 10 | - | TRBV6-1 | ASTWAGEKLF
- | TRBJ1-6 | 12 | - | TRBV2 | ASSERTAYSPLH
- | TRBJ2-1 | 9 | - | TRBV29-1 | SFSLRDEQF
- | TRBJ1-5 | 12 | - | TRBV27 | ASSSGDSNQPQH
- | TRBJ1-1 | 11 | - | TRBV1 | TTSQGVSTEAF
- | TRBJ1-1 | 14 | few | TRBV6-6 | ASSSPQGLGNTEAF
- | TRBJ2-1 | 11 | - | TRBV5-4 | ASSLTTDNEQF
- | TRBJ2-7 | 12 | once | TRBV9 | ASSVGESGYEQY
- | TRBJ2-1 | 13 | - | TRBV11-2 | ASSLVGVSSNEQF
- | TRBJ2-3 | 13 | few | TRBV5-1 | ASSLGPTSTDTQY
TRBD1 | TRBJ2-2 | 14 | - | TRBV4-3 | ASSQTGRFDTGELF